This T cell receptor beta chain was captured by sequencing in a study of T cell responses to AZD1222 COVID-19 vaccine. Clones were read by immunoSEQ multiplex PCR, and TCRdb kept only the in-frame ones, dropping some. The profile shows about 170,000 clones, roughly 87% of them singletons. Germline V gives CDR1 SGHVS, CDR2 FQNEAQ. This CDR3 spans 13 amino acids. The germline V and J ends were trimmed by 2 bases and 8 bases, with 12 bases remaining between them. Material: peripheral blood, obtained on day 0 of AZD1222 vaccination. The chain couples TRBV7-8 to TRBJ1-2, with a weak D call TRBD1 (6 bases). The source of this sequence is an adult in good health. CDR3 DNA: TGTGCCAGCAGCTTAATACAGGGTGGAGGCTACACCTTC. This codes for CASSLIQGGGYTF. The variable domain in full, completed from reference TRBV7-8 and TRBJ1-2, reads GAGVSQSPRYKVAKRGQDVALRCDPISGHVSLFWYQQALGQGPEFLTYFQNEAQLDKSGLPSDRFFAERPEGSVSTLKIQRTQQEDSAVYLCASSLIQGGGYTFGSGTRLTVV.